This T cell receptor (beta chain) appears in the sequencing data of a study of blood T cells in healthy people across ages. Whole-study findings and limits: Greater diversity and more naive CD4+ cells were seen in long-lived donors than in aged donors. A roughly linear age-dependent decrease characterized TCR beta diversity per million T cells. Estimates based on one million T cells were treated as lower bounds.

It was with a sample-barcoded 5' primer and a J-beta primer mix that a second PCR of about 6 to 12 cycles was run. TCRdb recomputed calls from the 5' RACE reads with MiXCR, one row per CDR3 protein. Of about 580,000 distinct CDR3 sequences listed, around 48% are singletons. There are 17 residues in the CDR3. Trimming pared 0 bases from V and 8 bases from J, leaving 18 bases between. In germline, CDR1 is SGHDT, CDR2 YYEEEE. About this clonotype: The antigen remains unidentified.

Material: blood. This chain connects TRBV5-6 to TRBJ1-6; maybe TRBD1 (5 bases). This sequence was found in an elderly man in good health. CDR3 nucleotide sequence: TGTGCCAGCAGCTTGGTGGTAGGGCAGGGACGCGATTCACCCCTCCACTTT. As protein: CASSLVVGQGRDSPLHF.